What follows are 3 T cell receptor beta chains derived from one specimen sequenced in a study of cytomegalovirus exposure and HLA in healthy donors. Sequencing was performed with immunoSEQ multiplex PCR; in TCRdb, only in-frame clones are kept and a portion is missing. The repertoire holds 100,000 to 150,000 clones, more than 95% seen once, with 1.7% in the top ten. The sequencing input was PBMCs. These TCRs come from a man aged 18 to 30 in good health and CMV-seronegative.

This chain connects TRBV6-5 to TRBJ1-2; 8 bases match TRBD1. J gave up 6 bases and V 0 bases, and 6 bases lay outside the gene matches. This CDR3 comprises 15 residues. In germline, CDR1 is MNHEY, CDR2 SVGAGI. The DNA for the CDR3 is TGTGCCAGCAGTTACTCGCACGGGACAGGCCATGGCTACACCTTC. Its translation: CASSYSHGTGHGYTF.

V gene TRBV13 combines with J gene TRBJ2-7; tentative D call: TRBD1 (6 bases). V was pared by 6 bases and J by 1 base, with 16 bases between. The CDR3 covers 15 residues. CDR1 and CDR2 (germline): PRHDT, FYEKMQ (reference sequence). The CDR3 coding sequence is TGTGCCAGCAGTGACTACGGGACACTTTCCTACGAGCAGTACTTC. This translates into CASSDYGTLSYEQYF.

The V call is TRBV19, the J call TRBJ2-3, with 7 bases that match TRBD1. There are 15 residues in the CDR3. With V trimmed by 7 bases and J by 2 bases, 9 bases remained unmatched. CDR1 is LNHDA, CDR2 SQIVND, per germline (reference sequence). Here the CDR3 reads CASTSDRRATDTQYF. The CDR3 DNA reads as TGTGCCAGTACGTCGGACAGGAGAGCCACAGATACGCAGTATTTT.